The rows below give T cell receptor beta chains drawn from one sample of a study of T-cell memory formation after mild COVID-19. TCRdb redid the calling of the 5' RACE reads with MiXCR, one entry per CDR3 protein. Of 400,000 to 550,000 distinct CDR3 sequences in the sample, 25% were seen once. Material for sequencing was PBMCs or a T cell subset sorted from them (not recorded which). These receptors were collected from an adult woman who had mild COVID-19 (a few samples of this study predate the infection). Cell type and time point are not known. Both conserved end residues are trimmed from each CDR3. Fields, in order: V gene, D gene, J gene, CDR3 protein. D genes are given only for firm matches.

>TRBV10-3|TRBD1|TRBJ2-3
AISDRDRGRRDTQY
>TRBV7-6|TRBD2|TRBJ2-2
ASSLFPLAGGTSNTGELF
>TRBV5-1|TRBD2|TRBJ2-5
ASSLESLAGLQETQY
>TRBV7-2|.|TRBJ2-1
ASSLRLVGIEQF
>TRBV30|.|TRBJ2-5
AWMGLRETQY
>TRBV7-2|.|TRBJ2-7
ASSPVPGATYEQY
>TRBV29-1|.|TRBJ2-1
SVAGSEKQF
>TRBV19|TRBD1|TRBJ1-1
ASRNPGQTPEAF
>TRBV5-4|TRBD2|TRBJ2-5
ASSLWGVSSGRQETQY
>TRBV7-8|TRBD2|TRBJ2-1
ASRLAGEVQF
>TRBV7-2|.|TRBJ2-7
ASSRGEGVSYEQY
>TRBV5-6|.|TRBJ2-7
ASSLGYHYEQY
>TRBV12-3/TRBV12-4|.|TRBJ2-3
ASSFLLGTDTQY
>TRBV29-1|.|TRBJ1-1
NVGAGIGDTEAF
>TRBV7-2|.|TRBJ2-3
ASSLAPGKNTQY
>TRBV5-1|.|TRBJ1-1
ASSVREIGTEAF
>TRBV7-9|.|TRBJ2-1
ASTTTSNEQF
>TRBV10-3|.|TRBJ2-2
AISLVGASNTGELF
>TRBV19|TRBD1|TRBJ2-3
ASSGLHPGQETDTQY
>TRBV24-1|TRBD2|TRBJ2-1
ATSDRVLAGRKF
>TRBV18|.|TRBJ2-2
ASSPLGQTGELF
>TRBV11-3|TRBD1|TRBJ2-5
ASSLATGGQTQY
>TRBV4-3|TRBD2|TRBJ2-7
ASSLSRGGIGEQY
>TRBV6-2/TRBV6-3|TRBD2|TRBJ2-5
ASSSGLAGELETQY
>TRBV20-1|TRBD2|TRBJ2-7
SGIAGGPYEQY
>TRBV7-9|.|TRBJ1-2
ASSSRDRDYGYT
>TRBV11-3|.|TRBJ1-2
ASSLGRANYGYT
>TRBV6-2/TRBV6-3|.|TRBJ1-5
ASSRAGTSNQPQH
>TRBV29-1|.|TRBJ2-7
SVEGSGESFYEQY
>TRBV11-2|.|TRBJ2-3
ASSFGPGPQY
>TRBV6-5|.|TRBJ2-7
ASSYFGRSSGEQY
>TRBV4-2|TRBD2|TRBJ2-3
ASSLLLASGQSTDTQY
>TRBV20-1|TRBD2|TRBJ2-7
SARRSGRSHEQY
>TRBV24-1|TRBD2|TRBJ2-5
ATHFSGTSGPTQY
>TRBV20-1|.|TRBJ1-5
SARRADQPQH
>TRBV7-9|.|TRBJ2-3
ASSLDRASTDTQY
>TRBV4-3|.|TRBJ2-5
ASSQGGDQY
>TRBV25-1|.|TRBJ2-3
ASSEQVDTQY
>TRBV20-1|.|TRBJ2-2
SAEEGRTGELF
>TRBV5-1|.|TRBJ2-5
ASSSGSQETQY
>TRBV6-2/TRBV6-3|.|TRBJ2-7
ASIYAGASYEQY
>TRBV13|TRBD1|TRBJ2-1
ASQDRGKNEQF
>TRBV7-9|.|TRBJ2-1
ASSRFLYLEQF
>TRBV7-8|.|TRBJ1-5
ASSLIYSGVYQPQH
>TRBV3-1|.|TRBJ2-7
ASSQAYEQY
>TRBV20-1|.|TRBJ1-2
SARDSNEGGNYGYT
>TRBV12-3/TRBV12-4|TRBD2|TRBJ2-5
ASSWSGRAETQY
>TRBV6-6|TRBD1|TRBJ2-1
ASRTPRQGAYNEQF
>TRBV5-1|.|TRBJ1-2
ASSLDRGTYGYT
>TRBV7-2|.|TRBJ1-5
ASSLAGANQPQH